The clone carrying this T cell receptor (beta chain) appeared a few times. Its antigen is undetermined. The source of the sample is a study of T cells in Graves' hyperthyroidism and ophthalmopathy. Study results and limitations: Ophthalmopathy onset followed model prediction by a median approximately seven months.

The CDR3 totals 16 residues. Trimming took off 3 bases at V and 0 bases at J, with 12 bases between the two ends. The germline gives CDR1 LNHDA, CDR2 SQIVND (reference sequence). TCR beta CDR3 regions were amplified from RNA. The HTBI primer set served for first-round RT-PCR of the TCR CDR3. TCRdb passed the multiplex PCR reads through MiXCR, listing each CDR3 protein once. The repertoire holds around 600,000 distinct CDR3 sequences, with 16% as singletons. For the diagnoses, clinical symptoms, serum thyroxine and TRAb, thyroid ultrasound and orbital computed tomography were used. The sample was blood. The origin of this receptor is a woman aged 40 to 55 with Graves' ophthalmopathy. The chain has TRBV19 and TRBJ2-4; tentatively, D is TRBD2 (5 bases). The CDR3 coding sequence is TGTGCCAGTAGTATTGTTTTCGGGGTAGCCAAAAACATTCAGTACTTC. Residues: CASSIVFGVAKNIQYF.